This record concerns one T cell receptor beta chain sequence. The antigen remains unidentified. The CDR3 sequence is 18 residues long. Germline lookup yields CDR1 SEHNR and CDR2 FQNEAQ (reference sequence). V gave up 3 bases and J gave up 8 bases; unmatched junction bases: 15. The entry originates in a study of cytomegalovirus exposure and HLA in healthy donors. Background on the study: There were around 100 million unique TCR beta sequences, drawn from about 180 million T cells, in an earlier analysis.

Whole-study findings and limits: TCR beta V- and J-gene trimming was later associated with a missense DCLRE1C variant. Most TCR beta V segments were productive about 90% or about 30% of the time in an earlier analysis.

Primers: 60 Vbeta forward and 13 Jbeta reverse. Assay used: immunoSEQ multiplex PCR; TCRdb lists only in-frame clones, some missing. This repertoire shows around 100,000 clones, 70% to 85% found once; its top ten account for about 1.1%. This chain links TRBV7-9 with TRBJ2-2; 10 nucleotides line up with TRBD1. The receptor was isolated from a woman under 30 in good health and CMV-seronegative. Sample: PBMCs. Here the CDR3 DNA reads TGTGCCAGCAGCTTCGGTTACGGGACAGGGGCCTCTGTTGGGGAGCTGTTTTTT. Its protein product is CASSFGYGTGASVGELFF.